This T cell receptor beta chain is from a study of neoadjuvant anti-PD-1 for oral cavity cancer. Overall study context: Patients without progression received a fourth nivolumab dose around day 43, then surgical resection on days 50-56.

PBMC libraries mostly used roughly 500 ng of input genomic DNA, with six replicates per sample. Repertoires were generated with immunoSEQ multiplex PCR, while TCRdb's copy carries only in-frame clones and drops some. Of about 15,000 clones listed, 55% to 80% are singletons. With respect to this clone: Additional DNA sequences in this sample encode the identical CDR3.

The CDR3 is 17 residues long. The ends lost 0 bases at V and 3 bases at J; junction bases unmatched: 7. CDR1 is SGHTA, CDR2 FQGTGA, per germline. V gene TRBV7-3 combines with J gene TRBJ1-2; 10 bases are a match to TRBD1. Sequenced material: PBMCs, taken before nivolumab (anti-PD-1) treatment. The origin of this receptor is a person aged 35-80 years with oral cavity squamous cell carcinoma. DNA of the CDR3: TGTGCCAGCAGCTTAACTGGGCGGACAGGGGGGGACTATGGCTACACCTTC. Translation: CASSLTGRTGGDYGYTF.